These 12 T cell receptor beta chains share one sample of origin, sequenced in a study of blood T cell repertoires in COVID-19. TCRdb's table, derived via immunoSEQ multiplex PCR, lists solely in-frame clones and lacks some. Here the sample spans 200,000 to 300,000 clones, more than 80% being singletons. Sequencing used peripheral blood. The receptors were gathered from a middle-aged woman with acute or convalescent COVID-19.

V and J are TRBV2 and TRBJ2-1, with D perhaps matching TRBD1 (6 bases). Trimming pared 5 bases from V and 2 bases from J, leaving 10 bases between. In germline, CDR1 is SNHLY, CDR2 FYNNEI. CDR3 length: 14 residues. The CDR3, as DNA: TGTGCCAGCAGTCCCGGACAGACCTACAATGAGCAGTTCTTC. Residues: CASSPGQTYNEQFF.

CDR3 DNA sequence: TGTGCCAGCAGCCCGGGGACAGGGGGCCACGAGCAGTACGTC. Its translation: CASSPGTGGHEQYV. This chain links TRBV5-6 with TRBJ2-7; 12 nucleotides match TRBD1. CDR1 SGHDT and CDR2 YYEEEE come from the germline V gene. The junction had 4 bases not matched to a gene; V was cut back by 4 bases and J by 5 bases. This CDR3 spans 14 amino acids.

CDR3 sequence: CASSIKTETPLHF. The CDR3 DNA reads TGTGCCAGCAGCATAAAGACAGAAACACCCCTCCACTTT. V gene TRBV11-2 combines with J gene TRBJ1-6; maybe TRBD1 (5 bases). This CDR3 spans 13 amino acids. Trimming removed 5 bases at V and 11 bases at J, with 13 bases between. Germline-derived CDR1 and CDR2 are SGHAT and FQNNGV. The complete variable domain, with remaining parts taken from reference TRBV11-2 and TRBJ1-6, reads EAGVAQSPRYKIIEKRQSVAFWCNPISGHATLYWYQQILGQGPKLLIQFQNNGVVDDSQLPKDRFSAERLKGVDSTLKIQPAKLEDSAVYLCASSIKTETPLHFGNGTRLTVT.

The rearrangement uses TRBV3-1 (or the pseudogene TRBV3-2) and TRBJ1-1; D not certain. Trimming took off 4 bases at V and 1 base at J, with 13 bases between the two ends. The CDR3 is made up of 15 amino acids. Germline lookup yields CDR1 LGHDT and CDR2 YNNKEL (reference sequence). The CDR3 is CASSPHPRSNTEAFF. CDR3 sequence (DNA): TGTGCCAGCAGCCCCCACCCGAGGTCGAACACTGAAGCTTTCTTT.

The chain recombines TRBV5-1 with TRBJ2-1; 7 bases agree with TRBD1. The V segment lost 5 bases and the J segment 4 bases; nucleotides outside the gene matches: 6. There are 14 residues in the CDR3. Germline CDR1 is SGHRS and CDR2 is YFSETQ. The CDR3 sequence is CASRRGGPYNEQFF. CDR3 bases: TGCGCCAGCAGGAGAGGGGGCCCGTACAATGAGCAGTTCTTC.

V is TRBV10-1 and J is TRBJ2-2, with 7 bases that match TRBD2. Germline CDR1 WNHNN, CDR2 SYGVQD (reference sequence). This CDR3 region has 15 residues. Trimming at V came to 6 bases and at J to 0 bases, leaving 4 bases not matched to a gene. CDR3 nucleotides: TGCGCCAGCAGGAGCGGGACGGCGAACACCGGGGAGCTGTTTTTT. This sequence encodes CASRSGTANTGELFF.

V gene TRBV12-5 combines with J gene TRBJ1-1, with D possibly TRBD1 on 6 matching bases. Per germline, CDR1 LGHNT and CDR2 FRNRAP. The V and J ends lost 4 bases and 3 bases respectively, with 12 bases between them. The CDR3 has 14 residues. CDR3 region: CASGSGVGHTEAFF. CDR3 nucleotides: TGTGCTAGTGGTTCAGGGGTCGGCCACACTGAAGCTTTCTTT.

The CDR3 loop reads CASSIRTGGPHGYTF. The CDR3, as DNA: TGTGCCAGCAGCATACGGACAGGAGGGCCCCATGGCTACACCTTC. This sequence joins TRBV3-1 (or the pseudogene TRBV3-2) and TRBJ1-2, with 7 bases lining up with TRBD1. The CDR3 length is 15 residues. V dropped 5 bases and J dropped 6; count of bases not matched to a gene: 12. Germline V gene sequence: CDR1 LGHDT, CDR2 YNNKEL (reference sequence).

V usage is TRBV20-1 and J usage is TRBJ1-2; 7 positions match TRBD1. The CDR3 totals 13 residues. Germline values: CDR1 DFQATT, CDR2 SNEGSKA (reference sequence). V shed 3 bases and J 2 bases; nucleotides not matched to a gene: 3. The DNA of the CDR3 is TGCAGTGCTAGTGGGGGACAGAACTATGGCTACACCTTC. Translated: CSASGGQNYGYTF.

The table lists this clone with a few counts. The chain combines TRBV12-3 or TRBV12-4 with TRBJ1-2; weak D call: TRBD1 (5 bases). V lost 7 bases to trimming and J lost 4 bases, with 10 bases between them. This CDR3 is built from 12 residues. CDR3 nucleotide sequence: TGTGCCAGCACATTCGGGGGCTATGGCTACACCTTC. Translating it yields CASTFGGYGYTF.

This clone was detected only a few times. The chain links TRBV6-5 to TRBJ2-2; D is perhaps TRBD2 (7 bases). The CDR3 sequence is 15 residues long. Germline CDR1 is MNHEY and CDR2 is SVGAGI. Deletions cut 7 bases from V and 0 bases from J, with 12 bases between. Here the CDR3 reads CASIQGGANTGELFF. In nucleotides, the CDR3 is TGTGCCAGCATTCAAGGGGGGGCGAACACCGGGGAGCTGTTTTTT.

This chain connects TRBV7-8 to TRBJ1-2; tentative D call: TRBD1 (6 bases). The CDR3 covers 14 residues. The V end lost 5 bases, the J end lost 1 base, and 11 bases lay between the germline ends. The germline V gene encodes CDR1 SGHVS and CDR2 FQNEAQ. CDR3 sequence (DNA): TGTGCCAGCAGCATCAGGGACATTAACTATGGCTACACCTTC. Residues: CASSIRDINYGYTF.